The 19 T cell receptor beta chains listed next were all sequenced from one sample in a study of T cells in Graves' hyperthyroidism and ophthalmopathy. TCR beta CDR3 regions were amplified from RNA. When the TCR CDR3 underwent first-round RT-PCR, the HTBI primer set was used. TCRdb re-derived calls from the multiplex PCR reads in MiXCR, one entry per CDR3 protein. The sample contains approximately 700,000 distinct CDR3 sequences, approximately 42% of which appear only once. The source material was peripheral blood or thyroid tissue (not recorded which). These receptors originate from an adult man with Graves' disease, either hyperthyroidism or ophthalmopathy (not recorded which).

This chain joins TRBV6-5 and TRBJ1-1; D not certain. V was pared by 4 bases and J by 7 bases, with 22 bases between. The CDR3 length is 16 residues. Germline V gene sequence: CDR1 MNHEY, CDR2 SVGAGI. CDR3 loop: CASSLALEGKRGEAFF. In DNA form, the CDR3 reads TGTGCCAGCAGTTTAGCGCTCGAGGGAAAGAGAGGTGAAGCTTTCTTT.

This rearrangement joins TRBV19 to TRBJ1-2; TRBD1 might be the D (6 bases). V shed 0 bases and J shed 4 bases, with 15 bases lying between them. Germline CDR1 reads LNHDA; CDR2 reads SQIVND (reference sequence). There are 16 residues in the CDR3. The CDR3 spells CASSIDFATGLYGYTF. As DNA, the CDR3 is TGTGCCAGTAGTATAGATTTCGCGACAGGACTCTATGGCTACACCTTC.

This clonotype has a handful of counts. The chain recombines TRBV7-9 with TRBJ2-7, with 10 bases aligning to TRBD1. Germline CDR1 SEHNR, CDR2 FQNEAQ (reference sequence). The CDR3 sequence is 15 residues long. V lost 5 bases, J lost 4 bases, and 8 bases stayed unmatched. The CDR3 loop reads CASSHRDRGGYEQYF. DNA of the CDR3: TGTGCCAGCAGCCACCGGGACAGGGGCGGGTACGAGCAGTACTTC.

A remark on this clonotype: This clone may be a read error of a much larger clone one base away. This sequence joins TRBV7-9 and TRBJ2-7, with a weak D call TRBD1 (5 bases). Trimming took 5 bases from V and 2 from J, leaving 16 bases between them. The germline V gene has CDR1 SEHNR and CDR2 FQNEAQ (reference sequence). The CDR3 loop spans 15 amino acids. The CDR3 sequence is CASSHGLDRAYEQYF. CDR3 nucleotide sequence: TGTGCCAGCAGCCATGGCCTCGACAGAGCCTACGAGCAGTACTTC. The full variable domain, its missing parts supplied by reference TRBV7-9 and TRBJ2-7, is DTGVSQNPRHKITKRGQNVTFRCDPISEHNRLYWYRQTLGQGPEFLTYFQNEAQLEKSRLLSDRFSAERPKGSFSTLEIQRTEQGDSAMYLCASSHGLDRAYEQYFGPGTRLTVT.

Details on this clonotype: A read error may explain this, as a much larger clone is one base away. This rearrangement joins TRBV7-2 to TRBJ1-4; TRBD1 agrees at 10 bases. Germline V gene lookup returns CDR1 SGHTA and CDR2 FQGNSA. The CDR3 consists of 15 residues. The CDR3 DNA is TGTGGCAGCAGTGCCCCGGGGACAGGGGAGGAAAAACTGTTTTTT. Translating gives CGSSAPGTGEEKLFF.

The V gene is TRBV7-2, the J gene TRBJ2-7; a possible D gene is TRBD2 (6 bases). CDR3 length: 14 amino acids. V dropped 1 base and J dropped 6 bases, with 13 bases sitting between them. Germline loops: CDR1 SGHTA, CDR2 FQGNSA. The CDR3 spells CASSLVGEGGEQYF. The CDR3 nucleotides are TGTGCCAGCAGCTTAGTTGGAGAGGGAGGCGAGCAGTACTTC.

V usage is TRBV10-3 and J usage is TRBJ1-6; the D gene is possibly TRBD1 (5 bases). The germline V gene has CDR1 ENHRY and CDR2 SYGVKD. This CDR3 comprises 13 residues. The CDR3 nucleotides read TGTGCTAGAGATTGGGGGGAAGAATCACCCCTCCACTTT. The encoded protein is CARDWGEESPLHF.

This clonotype was seen a few times. The CDR3 loop is CASSRDTFDEKLFF. In DNA, the CDR3 is TGTGCCAGCAGCCGGGACACGTTTGATGAAAAACTGTTTTTT. The gene calls are TRBV7-2 and TRBJ1-4, with D possibly TRBD1 on 6 matching bases. CDR1 and CDR2 (germline): SGHTA, FQGNSA. The length of the CDR3 is 14 residues. Trimming left V 5 bases short and J 6 bases short, with 13 bases between.

This clonotype was seen a handful of times. The chain is built from TRBV7-9 and TRBJ2-7; D could derive from TRBD1 or TRBD2 (5 bases each). Germline V lookup: CDR1 SEHNR, CDR2 FQNEAQ (reference sequence). The CDR3 sequence is 12 residues long. Trimming took off 2 bases at V and 7 bases at J, with 9 bases between the two ends. This CDR3 reads CASSLTWGEQYF. CDR3 bases: TGTGCCAGCAGCTTAACATGGGGGGAGCAGTACTTC.

This clonotype appeared a few times. The rearrangement links TRBV2 to TRBJ1-4, with a possible D match to TRBD1 (5 bases). The V gene lost 2 bases and the J gene lost 7 bases, with 14 bases spanning the gap. This CDR3 has 15 residues. Germline CDR1 SNHLY, CDR2 FYNNEI. The CDR3 loop is CASSETEQEGEKLFF. The CDR3 DNA sequence: TGTGCCAGCAGTGAAACAGAACAGGAGGGTGAAAAACTGTTTTTT.

The sample holds a few counts of this clonotype. V and J are TRBV11-3 and TRBJ1-6, with D possibly matching TRBD1 (6 bases). From germline, CDR1 is SGHNT and CDR2 YENEEA. The CDR3 is 15 amino acids. The germline V and J ends were trimmed by 6 bases and 2 bases, with 11 bases remaining between them. The CDR3 bases are TGTGCCAGCAGGCTAGGGGGGGCCTATAATTCACCCCTCCACTTT. Protein: CASRLGGAYNSPLHF.

Notes on this clonotype: This may arise from a read error, as a much more abundant clone is one base away. The genes are TRBV7-8 and TRBJ1-2; D might be TRBD1 (5 bases). CDR1 is SGHVS, CDR2 FQNEAQ, per germline. This CDR3 region has 13 residues. Trimming left V 5 bases short and J 9 bases short, with 16 bases between. The CDR3 nucleotides are TGTGCCAGCAGCCAAGATCTGGGGGATAGCTACACCTTC. It encodes CASSQDLGDSYTF.

This clonotype showed up many times. The chain carries TRBV12-3 or TRBV12-4 and TRBJ2-2, with D hard to call. The CDR3 runs to 11 residues. The V gene lost 6 bases and the J gene lost 1 base, with 0 bases spanning the gap. CDR3 loop: CASRNTGELFF. CDR3 nucleotide sequence: TGTGCCAGCAGGAACACCGGGGAGCTGTTTTTT.

This clonotype was observed at least ten times. The chain carries TRBV5-5 and TRBJ1-5, with D possibly TRBD1 on 6 matching bases. Germline CDR1 is SGHKS and CDR2 is YYEKEE (reference sequence). The CDR3 is 15 amino acids. V lost 1 base and J lost 1, with 9 bases in between. CDR3 in amino acids: CASSLSTGSNQPQHF. The CDR3 bases are TGTGCCAGCAGCTTGTCGACAGGAAGCAATCAGCCCCAGCATTTT.

The chain links TRBV29-1 to TRBJ1-5; D is unclear. From germline, CDR1 is SQVTM and CDR2 ANQGSEA. V was trimmed by 6 bases and J by 5 bases, leaving 11 bases between them. The CDR3 runs to 12 residues. This CDR3 reads CSVGGDHQPQHF. The CDR3 DNA sequence: TGCAGCGTGGGTGGGGATCATCAGCCCCAGCATTTT.

Comment on this clonotype: The CDR3 end shows no conserved phenylalanine or tryptophan, and so a read error is likely. The limits of the CDR3 on the DNA are not certain, so only TCRdb's listed CDR3 is given. V is TRBV2 and J is TRBJ1-4; TRBD1 is taken as the D call from the table, unchecked against the DNA. The CDR3 numbers 11 amino acids, ends counted. Germline V gene data show CDR1 as SNHLY and CDR2 as FYNNEI. CDR3 amino acids: CASSGTGGLVY.

The chain combines TRBV25-1 with TRBJ1-6, with a possible D match to TRBD1 (6 bases). Looked up from germline, CDR1 is MGHDK and CDR2 is SYGVNS. V lost 5 bases and J lost 2, with 13 bases in between. CDR3 size: 16 residues. The CDR3 DNA sequence: TGTGCCAGCAGTTTGCAGGGGTTCCCCTATAATTCACCCCTCCACTTT. This gives the protein CASSLQGFPYNSPLHF.

The J gene is TRBJ2-7, the V gene TRBV6-5; the match to TRBD2 covers 8 bases. The CDR3 is 13 amino acids. CDR1 MNHEY and CDR2 SVGAGI come from the germline V gene. With 5 bases clipped from V and 3 bases from J, the junction kept 3 bases outside the gene matches. CDR3 in DNA: TGTGCCAGCAGTAGAGGGACTAGCTACGAGCAGTACTTC. It is translated as CASSRGTSYEQYF.

The rearrangement joins TRBV7-1 to TRBJ2-2, with TRBD1 identical over 9 bases. TRBV7-1 is flagged as an ORF with uncertain function. The CDR3 has 15 residues. Germline trimming cut 1 base from V and 7 bases from J; bases unmatched to any gene: 4. The CDR3 protein is CASSSGQGDIGELFF. CDR3 coding DNA: TGTGCCAGCAGCTCAGGACAGGGGGACATCGGGGAGCTGTTTTTT.